This T cell receptor (beta chain) was sequenced for a study of PD-L1 blockade in urothelial cancer. Time point here: peripheral blood 6 weeks after treatment start. CDR3 length: 12 amino acids. Germline CDR1 reads SEHNR; CDR2 reads FQNEAQ (reference sequence). V was clipped by 7 bases and J by 4 bases; unmatched bases: 3. In its sample, this clone was seen a few times. Using immunoSEQ multiplex PCR, the repertoire was profiled, and TCRdb retains in-frame clones only, with some absent. The sample yields 25,000 to 35,000 clones, over 60% seen once. The V gene is TRBV7-9, the J gene TRBJ1-1; 7 bases line up with TRBD1. The sequencing used PBMCs, collected around atezolizumab (anti-PD-L1) treatment. This clonotype was obtained from a man in his 70s with urothelial cancer. CDR3: CASKPGGTEAFF. CDR3 in DNA: TGTGCCAGCAAGCCAGGGGGCACTGAAGCTTTCTTT.